Shown below are 3 T cell receptor beta chains from a single sample sequenced in a study of blood T cell repertoires in COVID-19. Only in-frame clones appear in the TCRdb table, and some are missing; sequencing was by immunoSEQ multiplex PCR. This table has 120,000 to 150,000 clones, approximately 80% appearing once. The specimen sequenced was peripheral blood. The source of these receptors is a human donor in a cohort sampled during active COVID-19.

The chain couples TRBV10-1 to TRBJ2-1; TRBD2 matches 11 bases. This CDR3 spans 22 amino acids. After removal of 6 bases from V and 8 bases from J, the junction contained 30 bases not matched to a gene. Germline lookup yields CDR1 WNHNN and CDR2 SYGVQD (reference sequence). This CDR3 reads CASRLKSRVAGGPMLVTDEQFF. In nucleotides, the CDR3 is TGCGCCAGCAGATTAAAATCCCGGGTAGCGGGAGGGCCCATGCTGGTTACGGATGAGCAGTTCTTC.

This clone was counted a single time. The V gene is TRBV24-1, the J gene TRBJ2-1, with TRBD2 matching over 9 bases. The CDR3 covers 18 residues. V dropped 2 bases and J dropped 9; count of bases not matched to a gene: 16. Germline CDR1 KGHDR, CDR2 SFDVKD. The CDR3 DNA reads as TGTGCCACCAGTGATTCCTTCGTGGTTAGCGGGAGAATCAGTGAGCAGTTCTTC. Residues: CATSDSFVVSGRISEQFF.

The chain recombines TRBV7-3 with TRBJ2-5; the D gene is possibly TRBD2 (5 bases). This CDR3 comprises 13 residues. Trimming removed 6 bases at V and 6 bases at J, with 14 bases between. Germline CDR1 reads SGHTA; CDR2 reads FQGTGA. The chain's CDR3 is CASSLEGQQTQYF. CDR3 coding DNA: TGTGCCAGCAGTCTAGAGGGCCAGCAGACCCAGTACTTC.